These T cell receptor beta chains were read from a single sample in a study of T-cell reconstitution after alpha-beta-depleted transplantation in children. TCRdb re-analysed the PCR reads in MiXCR, keeping a single row per CDR3 protein. The sample contains a few hundred thousand distinct CDR3 sequences, roughly 9.5% of which appear only once. The source was PBMCs from the stem cell graft donor, collected from the stem cell graft. The source of these receptors is a human donor who donated a stem cell graft to a child with SCID. Both conserved end residues are part of each CDR3. A D gene is named only where the DNA matches it firmly. Clone size is stated in some rows and not others, as once, few, many or a class when expanded.

TRBJ2-7	TRBV12-5	TRBD2	few	TGTGCTAGTGAGCGGGGGGACGGACCAACCTACGAGCAGTACTTC	CASERGDGPTYEQYF
TRBJ2-5	TRBV12-3/TRBV12-4	-	many	TGTGCCAGCAGTTTAGTAATTGCGGCACGGCAAGAGACCCAGTACTTC	CASSLVIAARQETQYF
TRBJ1-5	TRBV7-2	-	few	TGTGCCAGCAGCTTAGTCGGGCTTCCCAATCAGCCCCAGCATTTT	CASSLVGLPNQPQHF
TRBJ1-6	TRBV5-1	-	few	TGCGCCAGCAGCCAAGAGTATAATTCACCCCTCCACTTT	CASSQEYNSPLHF
TRBJ2-1	TRBV11-2	TRBD2	many	TGTGCCAGCAGCTATAGCGGGGGGTTTGGAAATGAGCAGTTCTTC	CASSYSGGFGNEQFF
TRBJ1-2	TRBV7-3	-	few	TGTGCCAGCAGCCTCGGCGTCGGCAGTACAAGTGGCTACACCTTC	CASSLGVGSTSGYTF
TRBJ1-2	TRBV3-1	-	few	TGTGCCAGCAGCAAAATCCAAGACTATGGCTACACCTTC	CASSKIQDYGYTF
TRBJ2-7	TRBV5-1	-	many	TGCGCCAGCAGAGAGACGGATAACTACGAGCAGTACTTC	CASRETDNYEQYF
TRBJ2-7	TRBV25-1	-	many	TGTGCCACCCGGGGCAGTTCCTACGAGCAGTACTTC	CATRGSSYEQYF
TRBJ1-2	TRBV10-3	-	few	TGTGCCACCTTAATATTTCCAGGGGCCGCGGGTAACTATGGCTACACCTTC	CATLIFPGAAGNYGYTF
TRBJ1-2	TRBV5-6	-	few	TGTGCCAGCAGCCATGCAGGGGCGCCCATGTGGGGCTACACCTTC	CASSHAGAPMWGYTF
TRBJ1-6	TRBV5-1	TRBD1	few	TGCGCCAGCAGCTCCACCAGTCCGGGACAGGGGGCCAATAATTCACCCCTCCACTTT	CASSSTSPGQGANNSPLHF
TRBJ2-1	TRBV2	TRBD2	-	TGTGCCAGCACTGGGACTAGCGGGTTGGCCTCCTACAATGAGCAGTTCTTC	CASTGTSGLASYNEQFF
TRBJ1-6	TRBV6-1	-	-	TGTGCCAGCAGTAAAAATTCACCCCTCCACTTT	CASSKNSPLHF
TRBJ2-7	TRBV7-2	-	-	TGTGCCAGCAGCGCAAAGACGCCCCCCTACGAGCAGTACTTC	CASSAKTPPYEQYF
TRBJ2-6	TRBV2	-	-	TGTGCCAGCAGCGGTTCCTCGAGCTCTGGGGCCAACGTCCTGACTTTC	CASSGSSSSGANVLTF
TRBJ2-3	TRBV2	TRBD1	once	TGTGCCAGCAGTCGGGACAGGACCAACACAGATACGCAGTATTTT	CASSRDRTNTDTQYF
TRBJ2-5	TRBV7-9	TRBD2	-	TGTGCCAGCAGCAATATAGCGGGGCGAAGAGAGACCCAGTACTTC	CASSNIAGRRETQYF
TRBJ2-3	TRBV7-9	-	-	TGTGCCAGCAGCTTCGGACAGAACCGGGGGGCGCAGTATTTT	CASSFGQNRGAQYF
TRBJ1-1	TRBV6-2/TRBV6-3	-	few	TGTGCCAGCAGTTGGAGGGTGATGAACACTGAAGCTTTCTTT	CASSWRVMNTEAFF
TRBJ1-6	TRBV7-9	-	many	TGTGCCAGCAGCTTAGCAGGTCCAAATGCGCCCCTCCACTTT	CASSLAGPNAPLHF
TRBJ1-6	TRBV20-1	-	few	TGCAGTGCTAGAGAATCCCCAGGGGTGGGGAGCTCCTATAATTCACCCCTCCACTTT	CSARESPGVGSSYNSPLHF
TRBJ2-5	TRBV15	-	few	TGTGCCACCAGCAGAGATTTGAGTGTTCAAGAGACCCAGTACTTC	CATSRDLSVQETQYF
TRBJ2-1	TRBV7-8	TRBD2	-	TGTGCCAGCAGCTTACCAACTAGCGGGGGGGCTAATGAGCAGTTCTTC	CASSLPTSGGANEQFF
TRBJ2-2	TRBV11-3	-	-	TGTGCCAGCAGGCTACAGGCTTCCGGGGAGCTGTTTTTT	CASRLQASGELFF
TRBJ2-3	TRBV10-3	-	-	TGTGCCATCAGTGACCACGGGACAACTAGCACAGATACGCAGTATTTT	CAISDHGTTSTDTQYF
TRBJ2-3	TRBV5-1	TRBD2	-	TGCGCCAGCAGCCGCGGACTAGCGGGGACCGACCGCACAGATACGCAGTATTTT	CASSRGLAGTDRTDTQYF
TRBJ2-1	TRBV6-1	-	many	TGTGCCAGCAGTCAGCACGACCAGCGGTACAATGAGCAGTTCTTC	CASSQHDQRYNEQFF
TRBJ1-6	TRBV20-1	TRBD1	many	TGCAGTGCTAGGGGGACAGGGAGTTCACCCCTCCACTTT	CSARGTGSSPLHF
TRBJ2-1	TRBV12-3/TRBV12-4	-	few	TGTGCCAGCAGTTTCGTGGACAGCAACAATGAGCAGTTCTTC	CASSFVDSNNEQFF
TRBJ2-2	TRBV2	-	once	TGTGCCAGCAAAGAGACTAGTTCCGGGGAGCTGTTTTTT	CASKETSSGELFF
TRBJ1-4	TRBV5-1	-	few	TGCGCCAGCAGCTTGGTGGCAGGGACTGAAAAACTGTTTTTT	CASSLVAGTEKLFF